This note documents a single T cell receptor beta chain sequence. An end of the junction does not agree with germline; a read error may underlie this. RNA was extracted from bulk tissue without any cell sorting. The CDR3 runs to 16 residues. Germline V CDR1 and CDR2: DFQATT, SNEGSKA (reference sequence). Three rounds of nested PCR, following a modified ARM-PCR protocol, produced the TCRbeta library. TCRdb re-called the multiplex PCR reads through MiXCR, storing one row per CDR3 protein. The data contain 120,000 or so distinct CDR3 sequences, roughly 84% of them seen just once; the ten biggest clones take up approximately 22%. This sample was taken from a study of tumor and adjacent non-tumor tissue in lung cancer. Study in general: Histology: 12 adenocarcinoma, a couple of squamous cell carcinoma, 1 small cell lung cancer.

The specimen sequenced was lung tumor tissue. The receptor comes from a man aged 65 to 85 with non-small cell lung cancer. The chain has TRBV20-1 and TRBJ2-3; 10 bases agree with TRBD1. CDR3 DNA sequence: TGCAGTGTCGAAACAGGGACAGGGGCTTACACAGATACGGAGTATTTT. Protein product: CSVETGTGAYTDTEYF.